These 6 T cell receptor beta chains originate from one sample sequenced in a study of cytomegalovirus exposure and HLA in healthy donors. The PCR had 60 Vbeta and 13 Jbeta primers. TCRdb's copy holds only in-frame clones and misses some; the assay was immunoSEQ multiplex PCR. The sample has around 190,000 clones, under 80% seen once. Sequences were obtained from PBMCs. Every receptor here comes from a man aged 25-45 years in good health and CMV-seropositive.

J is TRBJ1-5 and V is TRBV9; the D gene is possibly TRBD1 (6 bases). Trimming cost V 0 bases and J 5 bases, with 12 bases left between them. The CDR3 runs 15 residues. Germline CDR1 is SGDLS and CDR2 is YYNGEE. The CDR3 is CASSVGGLEDQPQHF. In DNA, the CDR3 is TGTGCCAGCAGCGTAGGGGGGCTGGAGGATCAGCCCCAGCATTTT.

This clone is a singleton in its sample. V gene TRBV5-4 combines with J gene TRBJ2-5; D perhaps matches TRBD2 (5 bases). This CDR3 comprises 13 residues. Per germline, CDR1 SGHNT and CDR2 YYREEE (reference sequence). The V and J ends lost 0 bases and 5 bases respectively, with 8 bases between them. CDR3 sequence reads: CASSLASRETQYF. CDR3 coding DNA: TGTGCCAGCAGCTTGGCTAGCAGGGAGACCCAGTACTTC.

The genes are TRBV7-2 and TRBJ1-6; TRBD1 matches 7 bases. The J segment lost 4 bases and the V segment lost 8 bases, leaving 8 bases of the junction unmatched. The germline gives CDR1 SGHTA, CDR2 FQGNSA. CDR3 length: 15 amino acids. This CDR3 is CASQDRANYNSPLHF. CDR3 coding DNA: TGTGCCAGCCAAGACAGGGCCAATTATAATTCACCCCTCCACTTT.

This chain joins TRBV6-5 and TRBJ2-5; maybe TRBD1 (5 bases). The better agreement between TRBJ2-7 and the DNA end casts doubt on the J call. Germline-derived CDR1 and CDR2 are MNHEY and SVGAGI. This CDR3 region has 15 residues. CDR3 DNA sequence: TGTGCCAGCAGTTACTCGGCAGGGAAACCCTACGAGCAGTACTTC. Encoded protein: CASSYSAGKPYEQYF.

This CDR3 reads CSGGGSSGDEQFF. Here the CDR3 DNA reads TGCAGCGGGGGGGGGTCTAGCGGAGATGAGCAGTTCTTC. This rearrangement joins TRBV29-1 to TRBJ2-1, with 7 bases aligning to TRBD2. CDR3 size: 13 residues. Germline V gene sequence: CDR1 SQVTM, CDR2 ANQGSEA. Unmatched junction bases numbered 11, after V lost 7 bases and J lost 8 bases.

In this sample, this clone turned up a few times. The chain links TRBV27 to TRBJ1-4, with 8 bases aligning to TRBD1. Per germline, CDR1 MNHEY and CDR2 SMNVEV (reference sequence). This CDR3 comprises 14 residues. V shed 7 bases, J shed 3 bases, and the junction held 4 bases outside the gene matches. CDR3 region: CASKPGQANEKLFF. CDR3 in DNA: TGTGCCAGCAAGCCGGGACAGGCTAATGAAAAACTGTTTTTT. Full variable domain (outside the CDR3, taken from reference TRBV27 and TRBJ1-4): EAQVTQNPRYLITVTGKKLTVTCSQNMNHEYMSWYRQDPGLGLRQIYYSMNVEVTDKGDVPEGYKVSRKEKRNFPLILESPSPNQTSLYFCASKPGQANEKLFFGSGTQLSVL.